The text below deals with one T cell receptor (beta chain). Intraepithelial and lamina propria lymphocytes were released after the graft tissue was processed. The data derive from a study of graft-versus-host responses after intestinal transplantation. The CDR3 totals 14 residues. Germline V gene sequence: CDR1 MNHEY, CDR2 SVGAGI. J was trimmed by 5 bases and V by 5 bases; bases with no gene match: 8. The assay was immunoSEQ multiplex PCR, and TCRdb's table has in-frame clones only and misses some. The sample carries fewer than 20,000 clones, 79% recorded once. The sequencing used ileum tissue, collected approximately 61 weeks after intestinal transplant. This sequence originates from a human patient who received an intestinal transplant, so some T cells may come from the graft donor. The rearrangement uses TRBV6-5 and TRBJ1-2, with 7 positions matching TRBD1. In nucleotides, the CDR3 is TGTGCCAGCAGTGAACCGGCAGGGGGGTATGGCTACACCTTC. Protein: CASSEPAGGYGYTF.